One sample yielded the 31 T cell receptor beta chains listed below, sequenced in a study of T cells after posttransplantation cyclophosphamide. TCRdb's copy holds only in-frame clones and misses some; the assay was immunoSEQ multiplex PCR. The sample has around 20,000 clones; 75% to 90% are singletons. The sequenced sample was memory CD4+ T cells sorted from blood. Source of these receptors: a man aged 30-40 years in good health and a related stem cell transplant donor.

This chain joins TRBV7-9 and TRBJ1-4; D perhaps matches TRBD1 (6 bases). CDR1 is SEHNR, CDR2 FQNEAQ, per germline (reference sequence). This CDR3 is 11 amino acids long. V dropped 2 bases and J dropped 11 bases, with 6 bases sitting between them. The CDR3 spells CASSLQGKLFF. The CDR3 nucleotides read TGTGCCAGCAGCTTACAGGGGAAACTGTTTTTT.

J is TRBJ2-2 and V is TRBV6-5; TRBD1 is a possible D gene (5 bases). The germline V and J ends were trimmed by 5 bases and 5 bases, with 12 bases remaining between them. Germline V gives CDR1 MNHEY, CDR2 SVGAGI. The CDR3 covers 14 residues. The CDR3 loop is CASSRTRTTGELFF. CDR3 coding DNA: TGTGCCAGCAGTCGGACACGGACAACCGGGGAGCTGTTTTTT.

V is TRBV29-1 and J is TRBJ2-5; maybe TRBD2 (5 bases). Germline V gene sequence: CDR1 SQVTM, CDR2 ANQGSEA. The CDR3 length is 11 residues. V lost 7 bases and J lost 5, with 11 bases in between. The CDR3 is CSAHRRETQYF. The CDR3 nucleotides read TGCAGCGCCCATCGGAGGGAGACCCAGTACTTC.

The chain is built from TRBV7-3 and TRBJ1-1, with D perhaps matching TRBD1 (5 bases). The CDR3 is 13 amino acids. Germline CDR1 SGHTA, CDR2 FQGTGA. V lost 5 bases, J lost 6 bases, and 13 bases lay in between. The CDR3 reads CASSTIRGSEAFF. DNA of the CDR3: TGTGCCAGCAGCACCATTAGGGGTTCTGAAGCTTTCTTT.

The rearrangement links TRBV7-3 to TRBJ2-3; TRBD2 agrees at 11 bases. Trimming at V came to 5 bases and at J to 6 bases, leaving 4 bases not matched to a gene. Germline-derived CDR1 and CDR2 are SGHTA and FQGTGA. The CDR3 is made up of 14 amino acids. The CDR3 sequence: CASSPGTSGDTQYF. The CDR3 DNA is TGTGCCAGCAGCCCCGGGACTAGCGGCGATACGCAGTATTTT.

V usage is TRBV21-1 and J usage is TRBJ2-2; the table's D call of TRBD2 was not tested on the DNA. TRBV21-1 corresponds to a pseudogene. The CDR3 covers 18 residues. The CDR3 DNA reads as TGTGCCAGCAGCAAAGGGAGTAGCGGGGGGCCGGCCCCCGGGGAGCTGTTTTTT. It specifies CASSKGSSGGPAPGELFF.

This clone was observed a few times. The chain couples TRBV7-9 to TRBJ1-2; the D gene is possibly TRBD1 (5 bases). The V end was cut by 5 bases, the J end by 5 bases, with 9 bases between. Germline CDR1 and CDR2: SEHNR and FQNEAQ (reference sequence). The CDR3 length is 12 residues. The chain's CDR3 is CASSPDRYGYTF. CDR3 sequence (DNA): TGTGCCAGCAGCCCCGACAGATATGGCTACACCTTC.

V gene TRBV7-8 combines with J gene TRBJ2-6, with TRBD1 as a possible D gene (6 bases). Germline CDR1 reads SGHVS; CDR2 reads FQNEAQ. The CDR3 totals 19 residues. V was clipped by 5 bases and J by 0 bases, with 20 bases between them. The CDR3 spells CASSRRGHHLSSGANVLTF. DNA of the CDR3: TGTGCCAGCAGCCGCCGGGGACACCACCTTAGCTCTGGGGCCAACGTCCTGACTTTC.

The V call is TRBV28, the J call TRBJ2-7, with 7 bases that match TRBD2. There are 11 residues in the CDR3. V dropped 10 bases and J dropped 4; count of bases not matched to a gene: 4. Germline CDR1 MDHEN, CDR2 SYDVKM. CDR3 loop: CAIAGEYEQYF. In DNA form, the CDR3 reads TGTGCCATCGCGGGGGAATACGAGCAGTACTTC. Variable domain in full (rest from reference TRBV28 and TRBJ2-7): DVKVTQSSRYLVKRTGEKVFLECVQDMDHENMFWYRQDPGLGLRLIYFSYDVKMKEKGDIPEGYSVSREKKERFSLILESASTNQTSMYLCAIAGEYEQYFGPGTRLTVT.

By sample fraction, this clone is large (0.1 to 1%). The rearrangement links TRBV6-4 to TRBJ2-1, with 10 bases lining up with TRBD2. Germline V CDR1 and CDR2: MRHNA, SNTAGT. Trimming removed 0 bases from V and 3 bases from J; junction bases left unmatched: 2. The CDR3 runs 16 residues. CDR3 protein: CASSDSSGGDYNEQFF. CDR3 coding DNA: TGTGCCAGCAGTGACTCGAGCGGGGGGGACTACAATGAGCAGTTCTTC.

This chain links TRBV7-2 with TRBJ2-7; TRBD2 agrees at 9 bases. This CDR3 region has 17 residues. J was trimmed by 2 bases and V by 5 bases; bases with no gene match: 13. The germline V gene has CDR1 SGHTA and CDR2 FQGNSA. This chain's CDR3 is CASSPFGSAGGTYEQYF. CDR3 nucleotides: TGTGCCAGCAGCCCCTTTGGGTCAGCGGGGGGAACCTACGAGCAGTACTTC. Based on the CDR3 plus reference TRBV7-2 and TRBJ2-7, the full variable domain is GAGVSQSPSNKVTEKGKDVELRCDPISGHTALYWYRQSLGQGLEFLIYFQGNSAPDKSGLPSDRFSAERTGGSVSTLTIQRTQQEDSAVYLCASSPFGSAGGTYEQYFGPGTRLTVT.

The rearrangement uses TRBV28 and TRBJ1-4, with 7 bases matching TRBD1. Germline V gene sequence: CDR1 MDHEN, CDR2 SYDVKM. This CDR3 spans 15 amino acids. The J segment lost 3 bases and the V segment lost 2 bases, leaving 3 bases of the junction unmatched. The CDR3 DNA reads TGTGCCAGCAGTTTACCGGGACAGCCTAATGAAAAACTGTTTTTT. Translation gives CASSLPGQPNEKLFF.

J is TRBJ2-6 and V is TRBV19; no clear D gene. The CDR3 runs to 17 residues. Trimming left V 3 bases short and J 0 bases short, with 12 bases between. Germline CDR1 is LNHDA and CDR2 is SQIVND (reference sequence). CDR3 amino acids: CASSISSSVSGANVLTF. The CDR3 region has the DNA TGTGCCAGTAGTATTTCCTCTTCGGTCTCTGGGGCCAACGTCCTGACTTTC.

This chain joins TRBV28 and TRBJ1-2; 9 bases are a match to TRBD1. Germline CDR1 reads MDHEN; CDR2 reads SYDVKM. Losses at the gene ends were 8 bases for V and 8 bases for J; bases not matched to a gene: 3. CDR3 size: 11 residues. DNA of the CDR3: TGTGCCAGCTGGGACAGGGCGGGCTACACCTTC. It translates to CASWDRAGYTF.

V gene TRBV7-8 combines with J gene TRBJ2-1; possible D gene TRBD2, 6 bases. Trimming took 3 bases from V and 9 from J, leaving 21 bases between them. Germline V gene lookup returns CDR1 SGHVS and CDR2 FQNEAQ. The CDR3 sequence is 16 residues long. CDR3 loop: CASSFSTRRGVGEQFF. The CDR3 nucleotides read TGTGCCAGCAGCTTCTCCACCAGGCGGGGAGTGGGTGAGCAGTTCTTC.

The genes are TRBV5-1 and TRBJ2-3; 8 bases are shared with TRBD1. The CDR3 has 14 residues. The trim removed 4 bases at V and 5 bases at J, leaving 6 bases unmatched. Germline V lookup: CDR1 SGHRS, CDR2 YFSETQ. The CDR3 loop is CASSQGQGRDTQYF. CDR3 nucleotides: TGCGCCAGCAGCCAAGGACAGGGTCGAGATACGCAGTATTTT.

CDR3 nucleotide sequence: TGTGCCAGCAGTCTAGACAGGGAGAAAGCTTTCTTT. This codes for CASSLDREKAFF. V gene TRBV6-1 combines with J gene TRBJ1-1; 7 bases are shared with TRBD1. The CDR3 covers 12 residues. Looked up from germline, CDR1 is MNHNS and CDR2 is SASEGT. With V trimmed by 5 bases and J by 9 bases, 6 bases remained unmatched.

The chain has TRBV6-1 and TRBJ2-7; D gene ambiguous. This CDR3 region has 11 residues. V gave up 6 bases and J gave up 3 bases, with 6 bases separating them. Germline V gene lookup returns CDR1 MNHNS and CDR2 SASEGT. CDR3 region: CASSLIYEQYF. CDR3 sequence (DNA): TGTGCCAGCAGCTTAATCTACGAGCAGTACTTC.

This clone was seen a few times. The chain couples TRBV6-5 to TRBJ2-5, with unresolved D. From germline, CDR1 is MNHEY and CDR2 SVGAGI. The CDR3 spans 12 residues. Trimming left V 5 bases short and J 5 bases short, with 9 bases between. For the CDR3, the DNA is TGTGCCAGCAGTCCCACTCGGGAGACCCAGTACTTC. This codes for CASSPTRETQYF.

This clone showed up just a few times. The V gene is TRBV28, the J gene TRBJ1-3, with 8 bases matching TRBD1. The CDR3 runs to 16 residues. Germline lookup yields CDR1 MDHEN and CDR2 SYDVKM. V shed 4 bases, J shed 0 bases, and the junction held 5 bases outside the gene matches. CDR3 residues: CASSSLTGGSGNTIYF. CDR3 bases: TGTGCCAGCAGTTCACTCACAGGGGGCTCTGGAAACACCATATATTTT.

V is TRBV6-1 and J is TRBJ1-5; TRBD1 is a possible D gene (6 bases). The CDR3 is 14 residues long. Germline lookup yields CDR1 MNHNS and CDR2 SASEGT. V was shortened by 2 bases and J by 7 bases, with 12 bases between the two germline ends. The CDR3 region is CASSETGWGQPQHF. CDR3 nucleotides: TGTGCCAGCAGTGAAACAGGGTGGGGGCAGCCCCAGCATTTT.

This rearrangement joins TRBV7-3 to TRBJ1-4, with 9 bases fitting TRBD1. CDR3 size: 15 residues. Germline V lookup: CDR1 SGHTA, CDR2 FQGTGA. V was pared by 4 bases and J by 8 bases, with 8 bases of the junction left unmatched. The CDR3 coding sequence is TGTGCCAGCAGCTGCCCCGACAGGGGGAGCGAAAAACTGTTTTTT. Residues: CASSCPDRGSEKLFF. The full variable domain, in which reference TRBV7-3 and TRBJ1-4 provide the parts outside the CDR3, is GAGVSQTPSNKVTEKGKYVELRCDPISGHTALYWYRQSLGQGPEFLIYFQGTGAADDSGLPNDRFFAVRPEGSVSTLKIQRTERGDSAVYLCASSCPDRGSEKLFFGSGTQLSVL.

The chain joins TRBV29-1 to TRBJ2-5; the D is unclear. The CDR3 totals 11 residues. V lost 4 bases, J lost 3 bases, and 6 bases lay in between. CDR1 is SQVTM and CDR2 is ANQGSEA in the germline V gene. The DNA of the CDR3 is TGCAGCGTTGCCCCCGAAGAGACCCAGTACTTC. Its protein is CSVAPEETQYF.

This clone was counted a few times. The rearrangement uses TRBV2 and TRBJ1-1, with D maybe TRBD1 (6 bases). V lost 3 bases and J 4 bases, leaving 12 bases between the germline ends. Germline lookup yields CDR1 SNHLY and CDR2 FYNNEI. This CDR3 has 14 residues. The CDR3 is CASSETAGATEAFF. CDR3 in DNA: TGTGCCAGCAGTGAGACAGCGGGGGCCACTGAAGCTTTCTTT.

The chain combines TRBV11-2 with TRBJ2-7; D is unresolved. The CDR3 totals 12 residues. Germline lookup yields CDR1 SGHAT and CDR2 FQNNGV. Between the trimmed V and J ends, which lost 5 bases and 5 bases, there was a span of 10 bases. The DNA of the CDR3 is TGTGCCAGCAGCACCCAAGCTAACGAGCAGTACTTC. Its protein product is CASSTQANEQYF.

The rearrangement uses TRBV10-1 and TRBJ2-7, with D maybe TRBD2 (5 bases). This CDR3 spans 12 amino acids. V was shortened by 10 bases and J by 2 bases, with 12 bases between the two germline ends. The germline V gene has CDR1 WNHNN and CDR2 SYGVQD (reference sequence). DNA for the CDR3: TGCGCCAATTTTGACGGGACCTACGAGCAGTACTTC. Amino acids: CANFDGTYEQYF.

This rearrangement joins TRBV4-2 to TRBJ1-4; 9 positions match TRBD1. Germline V lookup: CDR1 LGHNA, CDR2 YNFKEQ. V shed 6 bases, J shed 4 bases, and the junction held 6 bases outside the gene matches. CDR3 length: 15 amino acids. The CDR3 reads CASRRGTGYNEKLFF. The CDR3 nucleotides read TGTGCCAGCAGACGAGGGACAGGGTATAATGAAAAACTGTTTTTT.

The rearrangement uses TRBV11-1 and TRBJ2-3; 9 bases match TRBD1. CDR1 and CDR2 from the germline V gene are SGHAT and FQDESV (reference sequence). V shed 5 bases and J 2 bases; nucleotides not matched to a gene: 8. CDR3 length equals 16 residues. The chain's CDR3 is CASSTGTGRATDTQYF. The CDR3 region has the DNA TGTGCCAGCAGCACCGGGACAGGGAGGGCCACAGATACGCAGTATTTT.

The chain carries TRBV25-1 and TRBJ1-3, with D unresolved. V shed 8 bases and J shed 0 bases, with 5 bases lying between them. Germline CDR1 reads MGHDK; CDR2 reads SYGVNS. The CDR3 loop spans 12 amino acids. CDR3 loop: CASLSSGNTIYF. The CDR3 nucleotides are TGTGCCAGCCTTTCCTCTGGAAACACCATATATTTT.

The chain has TRBV10-3 and TRBJ2-1, with 10 bases aligning to TRBD2. The germline CDR1 and CDR2 sequences are ENHRY and SYGVKD. The CDR3 runs to 14 residues. The trim removed 10 bases at V and 7 bases at J, leaving 10 bases unmatched. The CDR3 bases are TGTGCCACTCAAGCGGGGGGGCTTAAAAATGAGCAGTTCTTC. It is translated as CATQAGGLKNEQFF.

The chain joins TRBV19 to TRBJ1-2; 7 bases are shared with TRBD1. The V and J ends lost 5 bases and 8 bases, in that order; junction bases with no gene match: 8. In germline, CDR1 is LNHDA, CDR2 SQIVND (reference sequence). CDR3 size: 13 residues. The CDR3 sequence is CASSPRQGGGYTF. For the CDR3, the DNA is TGTGCCAGTAGTCCGCGACAGGGCGGCGGCTACACCTTC.